The next 7 T cell receptor beta chains were all read from a single sample in a study of CD8 T cells in ankylosing spondylitis. MiXCR was run by TCRdb on the 5' RACE reads, yielding one entry per CDR3 protein. Of about 160,000 distinct CDR3 sequences in the sample, 18% were seen once. The sample consisted of blood, either unsorted or a sorted T cell fraction (not recorded which). These receptors were collected from a male donor with ankylosing spondylitis or in good health (not recorded which).

The table lists this clonotype with many counts. V usage is TRBV6-1 and J usage is TRBJ1-1, with D unresolved. The CDR3 consists of 13 residues. Trimming pared 1 base from V and 1 base from J, leaving 4 bases between. The germline CDR1 and CDR2 sequences are MNHNS and SASEGT. CDR3 DNA: TGTGCCAGCAGTGAAGGGCAGAACACTGAAGCTTTCTTT. Its translation is CASSEGQNTEAFF.

This clonotype was observed at least ten times. The chain carries TRBV4-1 and TRBJ1-2; unclear D gene. V was pared by 3 bases and J by 0 bases, with 11 bases between. The V gene's germline CDR1 is MGHRA and CDR2 YSYEKL. The CDR3 covers 15 residues. The CDR3 sequence: CASSHPDGANYGYTF. CDR3 nucleotide sequence: TGCGCCAGCAGCCACCCAGATGGGGCTAACTATGGCTACACCTTC.

The chain uses TRBV7-2 and TRBJ1-2, with TRBD1 matching over 8 bases. CDR1 and CDR2 from the germline V gene are SGHTA and FQGNSA. The trim removed 5 bases at V and 8 bases at J, leaving 7 bases unmatched. The length of the CDR3 is 13 residues. The CDR3 nucleotides are TGTGCCAGCAGCGTCCAGGGGGCAAGGGGCTACACCTTC. This codes for CASSVQGARGYTF.

At least ten counts were recorded for this clonotype. This chain links TRBV5-6 with TRBJ1-5; D remains ambiguous. V lost 4 bases and J 7 bases, leaving 12 bases between the germline ends. This CDR3 contains 13 residues. Per germline, CDR1 SGHDT and CDR2 YYEEEE. CDR3 residues: CASSRGLYQPQHF. The CDR3 region has the DNA TGTGCCAGCAGCCGAGGCTTATACCAGCCCCAGCATTTT.

The rearrangement joins TRBV20-1 to TRBJ1-5; 10 nucleotides match TRBD1. V dropped 3 bases and J dropped 3; count of bases not matched to a gene: 5. CDR1 and CDR2 (germline): DFQATT, SNEGSKA (reference sequence). The CDR3 length is 15 residues. The CDR3 is CSASSGTGDNQPQHF. The CDR3 DNA reads as TGCAGTGCTAGTTCCGGGACAGGGGACAATCAGCCCCAGCATTTT.

This clonotype was recorded at least ten times. V usage is TRBV20-1 and J usage is TRBJ2-7; the D gene is possibly TRBD1 (6 bases). CDR3 length: 14 amino acids. The V end was cut by 6 bases, the J end by 2 bases, with 17 bases between. Germline assignment: CDR1 DFQATT and CDR2 SNEGSKA (reference sequence). Here the CDR3 reads CSASPTGDTYEQYF. The CDR3 DNA reads as TGCAGTGCGAGCCCGACAGGCGATACCTACGAGCAGTACTTC.

The chain combines TRBV28 with TRBJ2-7; D unclear. V shed 2 bases and J shed 1 base, with 6 bases lying between them. Per germline, CDR1 MDHEN and CDR2 SYDVKM. The CDR3 runs 13 residues. This CDR3 is CASSLPYSYEQYF. In DNA form, the CDR3 reads TGTGCCAGCAGTTTACCGTATTCCTACGAGCAGTACTTC.